This T cell receptor beta chain was recovered during a study of glioma-infiltrating T cells. Overall study results and limits: Above-expected tissue-blood divergence occurred in all gliomas, most in low-grade ones. Very few CDR3 sequences were shared between tissue and blood.

This clonotype was observed at least ten times. Its antigen is unknown. Using RNA template, CDR3s of TCR alpha and beta were amplified with iRepertoire arm-PCR. Input was about 95-400 ng of tissue mRNA or PBMC total RNA. TCRdb re-derived calls from the multiplex PCR reads in MiXCR, one entry per CDR3 protein. The sample has under 200,000 distinct CDR3 sequences, 32% seen once. Germline V CDR1 and CDR2: MDHEN, SYDVKM. The CDR3 is 15 residues long. The trim removed 4 bases at V and 5 bases at J, leaving 6 bases unmatched. The TCR originated in a human donor with low-grade glioma or glioblastoma, undergoing nonglioma brain surgery, or in good health (not recorded which). The rearrangement uses TRBV28 and TRBJ1-5, with TRBD1 identical over 9 bases. Sequencing input: glioma tissue, nonneoplastic brain tissue, or PBMCs (not recorded which). For the CDR3, the DNA is TGTGCCAGCAGTTATGGGACAGGGACCGATCAGCCCCAGCATTTT. It specifies CASSYGTGTDQPQHF.